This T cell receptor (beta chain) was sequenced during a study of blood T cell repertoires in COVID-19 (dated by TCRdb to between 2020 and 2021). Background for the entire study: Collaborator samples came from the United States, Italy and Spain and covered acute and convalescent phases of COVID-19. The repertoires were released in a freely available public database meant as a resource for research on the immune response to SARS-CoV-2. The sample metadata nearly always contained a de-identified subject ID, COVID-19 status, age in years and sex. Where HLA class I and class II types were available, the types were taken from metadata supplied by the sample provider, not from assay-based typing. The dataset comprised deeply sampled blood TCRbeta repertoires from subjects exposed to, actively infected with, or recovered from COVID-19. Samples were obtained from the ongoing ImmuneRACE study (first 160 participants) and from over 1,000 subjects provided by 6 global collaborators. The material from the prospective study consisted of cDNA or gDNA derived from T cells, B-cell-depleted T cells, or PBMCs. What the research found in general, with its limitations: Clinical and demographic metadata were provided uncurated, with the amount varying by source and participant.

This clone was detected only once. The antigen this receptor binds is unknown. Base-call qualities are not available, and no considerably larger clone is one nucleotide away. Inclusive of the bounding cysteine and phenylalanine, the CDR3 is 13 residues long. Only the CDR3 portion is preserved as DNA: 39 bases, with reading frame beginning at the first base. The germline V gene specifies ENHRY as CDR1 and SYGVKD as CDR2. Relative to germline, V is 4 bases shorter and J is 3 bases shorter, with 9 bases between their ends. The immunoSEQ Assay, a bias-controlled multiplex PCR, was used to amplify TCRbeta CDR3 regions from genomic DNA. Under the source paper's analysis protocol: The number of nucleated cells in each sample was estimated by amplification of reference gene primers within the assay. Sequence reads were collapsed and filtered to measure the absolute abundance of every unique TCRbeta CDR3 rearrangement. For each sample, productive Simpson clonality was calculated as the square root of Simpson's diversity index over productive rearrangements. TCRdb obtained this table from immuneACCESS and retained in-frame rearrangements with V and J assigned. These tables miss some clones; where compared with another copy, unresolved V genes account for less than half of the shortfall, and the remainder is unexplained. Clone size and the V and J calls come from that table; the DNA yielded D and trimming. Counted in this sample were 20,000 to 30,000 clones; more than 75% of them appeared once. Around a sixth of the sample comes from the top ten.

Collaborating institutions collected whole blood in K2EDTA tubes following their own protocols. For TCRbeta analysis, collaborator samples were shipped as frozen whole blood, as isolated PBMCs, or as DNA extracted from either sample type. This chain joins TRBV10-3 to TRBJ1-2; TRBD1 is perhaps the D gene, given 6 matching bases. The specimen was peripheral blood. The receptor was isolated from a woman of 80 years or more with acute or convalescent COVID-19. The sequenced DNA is TGTGCCATCAGTGGGGGGCAGTACTATGGCTACACCTTC. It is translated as CAISGGQYYGYTF.